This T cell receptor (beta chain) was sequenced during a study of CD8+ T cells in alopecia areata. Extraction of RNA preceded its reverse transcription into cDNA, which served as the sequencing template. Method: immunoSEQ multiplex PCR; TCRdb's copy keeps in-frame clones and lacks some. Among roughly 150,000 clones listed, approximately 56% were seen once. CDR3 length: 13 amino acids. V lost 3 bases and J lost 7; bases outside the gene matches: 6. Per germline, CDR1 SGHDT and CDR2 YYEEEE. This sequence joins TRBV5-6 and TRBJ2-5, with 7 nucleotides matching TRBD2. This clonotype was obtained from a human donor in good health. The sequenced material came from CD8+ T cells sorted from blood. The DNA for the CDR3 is TGTGCCAGCAGCTCTAGCGGCAAGGGGACCCAGTACTTC. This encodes CASSSSGKGTQYF.